Included here is one T cell receptor (beta chain) sequence, with context. As yet, its antigen is unknown. This record comes from a study of shared clonotypes between healthy human individuals. This table comes from immunoSEQ multiplex PCR, and its TCRdb copy is limited to in-frame clones, with some not included. Of about 2,200,000 clones in the sample, about 92% were seen once. Study results and limitations: All-four-donor shared clonotypes had higher generation probabilities than non-shared clonotypes did.

The CDR3 extends over 15 amino acids. Trimming stripped 4 bases from V and 3 bases from J, with 16 bases between. Germline V gene data show CDR1 as MNHEY and CDR2 as SMNVEV (reference sequence). It was CD45RO-negative cells, positively selected for CCR7, that made up naive CD8 cells, with terminally differentiated effector memory CD45RA+ cells excluded. The sequenced material came from naive CD8+ T cells from PBMCs. This receptor was identified in a man in his late teens or twenties in good health. Some clones in this sample may be carry-over from other donors' samples. The chain employs TRBV27 and TRBJ2-7, with D possibly being TRBD1 (6 bases). The CDR3 DNA sequence: TGTGCCAGCAGTTCCAGGTGGACAGCCCTCTACGAGCAGTACTTC. As protein: CASSSRWTALYEQYF.